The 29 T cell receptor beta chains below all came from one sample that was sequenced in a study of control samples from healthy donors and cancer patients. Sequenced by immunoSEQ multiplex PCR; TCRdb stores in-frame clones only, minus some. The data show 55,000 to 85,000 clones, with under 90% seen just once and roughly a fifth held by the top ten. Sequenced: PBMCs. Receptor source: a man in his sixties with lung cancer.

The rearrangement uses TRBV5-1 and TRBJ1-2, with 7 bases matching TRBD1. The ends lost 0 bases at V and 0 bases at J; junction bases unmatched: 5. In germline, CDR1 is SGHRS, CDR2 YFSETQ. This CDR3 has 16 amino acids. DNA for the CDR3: TGCGCCAGCAGCTTGGATGTCGGACAGGCTAACTATGGCTACACCTTC. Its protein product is CASSLDVGQANYGYTF.

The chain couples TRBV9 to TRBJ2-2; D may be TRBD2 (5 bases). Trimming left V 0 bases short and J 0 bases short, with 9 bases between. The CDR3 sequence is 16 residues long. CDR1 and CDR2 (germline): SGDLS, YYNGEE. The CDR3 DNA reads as TGTGCCAGCAGCGTAGCTCTCGGGGCGAACACCGGGGAGCTGTTTTTT. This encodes CASSVALGANTGELFF.

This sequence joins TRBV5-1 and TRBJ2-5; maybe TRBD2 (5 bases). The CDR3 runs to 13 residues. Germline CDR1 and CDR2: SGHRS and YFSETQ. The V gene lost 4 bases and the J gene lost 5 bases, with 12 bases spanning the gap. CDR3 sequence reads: CASSGSPGETQYF. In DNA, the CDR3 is TGCGCCAGCAGCGGGAGCCCCGGGGAGACCCAGTACTTC.

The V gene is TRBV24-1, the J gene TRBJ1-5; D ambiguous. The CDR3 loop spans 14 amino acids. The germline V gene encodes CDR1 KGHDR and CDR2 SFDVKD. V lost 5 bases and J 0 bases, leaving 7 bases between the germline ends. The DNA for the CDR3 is TGTGCCACCAGTGGGAACTATAGCAATCAGCCCCAGCATTTT. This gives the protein CATSGNYSNQPQHF.

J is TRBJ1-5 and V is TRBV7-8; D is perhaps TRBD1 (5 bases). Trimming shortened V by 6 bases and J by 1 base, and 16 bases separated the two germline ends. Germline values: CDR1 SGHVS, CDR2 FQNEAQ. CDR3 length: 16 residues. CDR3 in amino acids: CASSLLGVLSNQPQHF. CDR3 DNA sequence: TGTGCCAGCAGTCTGCTGGGGGTGTTGAGCAATCAGCCCCAGCATTTT.

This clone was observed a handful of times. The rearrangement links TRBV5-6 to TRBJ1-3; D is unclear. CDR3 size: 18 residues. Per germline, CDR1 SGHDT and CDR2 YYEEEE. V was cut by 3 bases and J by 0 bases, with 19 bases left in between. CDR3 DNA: TGTGCCAGCAGCTCGGCTGGCTCCCGTCGGAGCTCTGGAAACACCATATATTTT. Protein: CASSSAGSRRSSGNTIYF.

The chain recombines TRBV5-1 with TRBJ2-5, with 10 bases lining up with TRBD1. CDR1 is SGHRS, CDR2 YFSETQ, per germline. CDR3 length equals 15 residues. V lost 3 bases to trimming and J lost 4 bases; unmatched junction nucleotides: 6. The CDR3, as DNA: TGCGCCAGCAGCTCGGACAGGGGGTCGAGAGAGACCCAGTACTTC. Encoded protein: CASSSDRGSRETQYF.

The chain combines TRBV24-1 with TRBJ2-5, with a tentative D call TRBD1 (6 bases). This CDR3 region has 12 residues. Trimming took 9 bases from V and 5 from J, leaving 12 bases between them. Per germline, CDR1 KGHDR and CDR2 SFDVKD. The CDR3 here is CATGGQRETQYF. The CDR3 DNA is TGTGCCACCGGAGGACAGAGGGAGACCCAGTACTTC.

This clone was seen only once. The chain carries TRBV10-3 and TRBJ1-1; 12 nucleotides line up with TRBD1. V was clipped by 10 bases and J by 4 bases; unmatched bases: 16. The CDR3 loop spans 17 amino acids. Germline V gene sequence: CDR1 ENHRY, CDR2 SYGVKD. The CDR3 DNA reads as TGTGCCACCCAAAAGGCCGGGACAGGGGGCGGTGGCACTGAAGCTTTCTTT. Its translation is CATQKAGTGGGGTEAFF.

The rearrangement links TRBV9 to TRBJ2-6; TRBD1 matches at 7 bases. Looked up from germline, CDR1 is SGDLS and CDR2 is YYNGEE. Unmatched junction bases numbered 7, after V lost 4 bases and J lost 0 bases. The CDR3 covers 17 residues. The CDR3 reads CASSQGQSNSGANVLTF. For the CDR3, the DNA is TGTGCCAGCAGCCAGGGACAGTCAAACTCTGGGGCCAACGTCCTGACTTTC.

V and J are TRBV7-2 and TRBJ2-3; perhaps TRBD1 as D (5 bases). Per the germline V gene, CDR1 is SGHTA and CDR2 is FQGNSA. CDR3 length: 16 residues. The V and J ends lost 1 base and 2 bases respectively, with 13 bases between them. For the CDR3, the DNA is TGTGCCAGCAGCTTAGTTAGGGGCAGCCACACAGATACGCAGTATTTT. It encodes CASSLVRGSHTDTQYF.

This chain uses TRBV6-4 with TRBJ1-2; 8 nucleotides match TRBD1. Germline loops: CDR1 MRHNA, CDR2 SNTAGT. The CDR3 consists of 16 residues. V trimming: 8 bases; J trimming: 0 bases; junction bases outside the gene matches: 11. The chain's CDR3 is CASVGTGKTPNYGYTF. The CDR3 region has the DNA TGTGCCAGCGTTGGGACAGGTAAAACCCCTAACTATGGCTACACCTTC.

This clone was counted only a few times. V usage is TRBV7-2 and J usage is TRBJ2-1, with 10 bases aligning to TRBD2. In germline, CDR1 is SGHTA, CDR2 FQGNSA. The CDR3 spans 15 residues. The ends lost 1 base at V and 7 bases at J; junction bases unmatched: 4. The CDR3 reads CASSLGSGGSNEQFF. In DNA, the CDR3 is TGTGCCAGCAGCTTAGGTAGCGGGGGGTCTAATGAGCAGTTCTTC.

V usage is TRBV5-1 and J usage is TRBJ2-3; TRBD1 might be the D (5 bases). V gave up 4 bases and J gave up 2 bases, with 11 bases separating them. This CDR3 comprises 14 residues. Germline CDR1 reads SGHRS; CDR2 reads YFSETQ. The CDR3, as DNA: TGCGCCAGCAGCCCGACAGAGACCACAGATACGCAGTATTTT. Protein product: CASSPTETTDTQYF.

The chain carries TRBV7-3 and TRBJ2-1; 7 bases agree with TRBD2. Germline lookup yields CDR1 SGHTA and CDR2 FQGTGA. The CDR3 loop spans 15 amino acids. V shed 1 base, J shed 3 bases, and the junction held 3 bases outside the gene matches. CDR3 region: CASSLKASGYNEQFF. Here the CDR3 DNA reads TGTGCCAGCAGCTTAAAGGCTAGCGGCTACAATGAGCAGTTCTTC. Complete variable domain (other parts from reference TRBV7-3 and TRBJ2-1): GAGVSQTPSNKVTEKGKYVELRCDPISGHTALYWYRQSLGQGPEFLIYFQGTGAADDSGLPNDRFFAVRPEGSVSTLKIQRTERGDSAVYLCASSLKASGYNEQFFGPGTRLTVL.

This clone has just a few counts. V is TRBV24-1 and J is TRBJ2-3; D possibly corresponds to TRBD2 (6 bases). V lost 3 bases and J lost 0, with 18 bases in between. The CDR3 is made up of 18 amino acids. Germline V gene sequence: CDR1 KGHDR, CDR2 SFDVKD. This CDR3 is CATSDASPMRGSTDTQYF. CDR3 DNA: TGTGCCACCAGTGATGCCTCACCTATGCGGGGCAGCACAGATACGCAGTATTTT.

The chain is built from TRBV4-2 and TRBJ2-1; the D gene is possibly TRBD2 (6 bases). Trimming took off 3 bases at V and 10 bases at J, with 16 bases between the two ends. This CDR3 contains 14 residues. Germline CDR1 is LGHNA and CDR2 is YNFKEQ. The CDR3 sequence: CASSQRGPAAEQFF. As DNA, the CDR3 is TGTGCCAGCAGCCAGCGGGGCCCGGCGGCGGAGCAGTTCTTC.

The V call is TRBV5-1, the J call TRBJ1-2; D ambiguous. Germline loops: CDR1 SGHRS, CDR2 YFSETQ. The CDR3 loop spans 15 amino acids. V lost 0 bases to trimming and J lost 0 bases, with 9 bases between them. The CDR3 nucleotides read TGCGCCAGCAGCTTGGAACAGCTCACTAACTATGGCTACACCTTC. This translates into CASSLEQLTNYGYTF.

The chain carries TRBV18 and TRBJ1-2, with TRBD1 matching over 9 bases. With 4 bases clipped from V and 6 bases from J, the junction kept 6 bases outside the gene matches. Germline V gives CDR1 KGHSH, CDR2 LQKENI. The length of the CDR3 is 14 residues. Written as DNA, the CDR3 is TGTGCCAGCTCACTGCAGGGACAGGGTAATGGCTACACCTTC. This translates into CASSLQGQGNGYTF.

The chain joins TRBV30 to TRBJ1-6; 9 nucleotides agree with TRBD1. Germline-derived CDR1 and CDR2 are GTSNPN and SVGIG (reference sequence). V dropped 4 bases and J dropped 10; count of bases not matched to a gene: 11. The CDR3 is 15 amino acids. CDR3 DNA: TGTGCCTGGAACCTTCCGGGACAGGGACGATCACCCCTCCACTTT. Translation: CAWNLPGQGRSPLHF. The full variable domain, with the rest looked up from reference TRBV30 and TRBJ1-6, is SQTIHQWPATLVQPVGSPLSLECTVEGTSNPNLYWYRQAAGRGLQLLFYSVGIGQISSEVPQNLSASRPQDRQFILSSKKLLLSDSGFYLCAWNLPGQGRSPLHFGNGTRLTVT.

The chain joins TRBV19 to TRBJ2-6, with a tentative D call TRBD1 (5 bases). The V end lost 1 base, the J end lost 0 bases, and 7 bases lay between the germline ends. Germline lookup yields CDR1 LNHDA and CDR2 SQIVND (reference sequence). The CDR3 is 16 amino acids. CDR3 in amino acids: CASSIGQISGANVLTF. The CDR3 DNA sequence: TGTGCCAGTAGTATAGGACAGATCTCTGGGGCCAACGTCCTGACTTTC.

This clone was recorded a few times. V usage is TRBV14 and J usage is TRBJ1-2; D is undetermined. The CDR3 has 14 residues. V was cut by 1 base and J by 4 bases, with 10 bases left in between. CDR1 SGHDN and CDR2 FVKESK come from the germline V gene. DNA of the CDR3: TGTGCCAGCAGCCAAGTTGCGGATTTCTATGGCTACACCTTC. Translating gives CASSQVADFYGYTF.

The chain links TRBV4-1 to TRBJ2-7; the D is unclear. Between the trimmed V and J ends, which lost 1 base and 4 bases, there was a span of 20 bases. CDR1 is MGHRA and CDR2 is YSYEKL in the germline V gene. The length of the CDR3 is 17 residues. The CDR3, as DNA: TGCGCCAGCAGCCAAGGGTCGACGAGGCAGGTTGTATACGAGCAGTACTTC. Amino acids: CASSQGSTRQVVYEQYF.

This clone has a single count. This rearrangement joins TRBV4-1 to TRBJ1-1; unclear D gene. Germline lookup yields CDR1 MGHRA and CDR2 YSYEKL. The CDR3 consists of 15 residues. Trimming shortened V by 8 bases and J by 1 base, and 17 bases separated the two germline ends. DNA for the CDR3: TGCGCCAGCGTGATAGTCGGATCTGGGAACACTGAAGCTTTCTTT. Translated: CASVIVGSGNTEAFF.

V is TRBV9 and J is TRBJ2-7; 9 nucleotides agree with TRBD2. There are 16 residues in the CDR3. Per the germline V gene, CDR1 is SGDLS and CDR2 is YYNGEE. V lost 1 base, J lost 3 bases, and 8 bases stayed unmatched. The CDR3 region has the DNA TGTGCCAGCAGCGTATCCCCTAGCGGGGTTATCTACGAGCAGTACTTC. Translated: CASSVSPSGVIYEQYF. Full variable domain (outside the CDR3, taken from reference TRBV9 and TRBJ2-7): DSGVTQTPKHLITATGQRVTLRCSPRSGDLSVYWYQQSLDQGLQFLIQYYNGEERAKGNILERFSAQQFPDLHSELNLSSLELGDSALYFCASSVSPSGVIYEQYFGPGTRLTVT.

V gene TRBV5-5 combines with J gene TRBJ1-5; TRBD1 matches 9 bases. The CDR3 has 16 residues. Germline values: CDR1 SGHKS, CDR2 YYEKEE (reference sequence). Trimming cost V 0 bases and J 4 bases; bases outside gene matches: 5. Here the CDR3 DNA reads TGTGCCAGCAGCTTGGACTTTGACAGGGGGAATCAGCCCCAGCATTTT. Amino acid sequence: CASSLDFDRGNQPQHF.

The DNA of the CDR3 is TGTGCCAGCAGTGAGGGGGCAGATACCGGGGAGCTGTTTTTT. Its translation: CASSEGADTGELFF. The J gene is TRBJ2-2, the V gene TRBV6-4, with D tentatively TRBD1 (6 bases). This CDR3 spans 14 amino acids. Germline-derived CDR1 and CDR2 are MRHNA and SNTAGT. With 3 bases removed from V and 5 bases from J, the gap between germline ends came to 10 bases.

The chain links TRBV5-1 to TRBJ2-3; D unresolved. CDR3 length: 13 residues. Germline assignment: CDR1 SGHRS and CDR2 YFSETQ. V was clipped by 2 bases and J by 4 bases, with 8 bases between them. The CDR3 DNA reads TGCGCCAGCAGCTTTCCAGACGCAGATACGCAGTATTTT. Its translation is CASSFPDADTQYF.

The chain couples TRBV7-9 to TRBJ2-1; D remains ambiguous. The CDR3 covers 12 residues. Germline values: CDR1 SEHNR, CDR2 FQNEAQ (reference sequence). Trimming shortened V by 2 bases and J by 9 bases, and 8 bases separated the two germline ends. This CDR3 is CASSLLDGEQFF. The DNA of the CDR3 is TGTGCCAGCAGCTTACTAGACGGTGAGCAGTTCTTC.